These 10 T cell receptor beta chains share one sample of origin, sequenced in a study of neoadjuvant nivolumab and ipilimumab in lung cancer. TCRdb's copy holds only in-frame clones and misses some; the assay was immunoSEQ multiplex PCR. There are 40,000 to 55,000 clones in the sample; roughly 91% occur only once, and roughly 3.7% lies in the top ten. Sequencing was performed on blood, taken before neoadjuvant nivolumab, alone or with ipilimumab. The receptors derive from an adult with non-small cell lung cancer. Some clones in this sample may be carry-over from other donors' samples.

This sequence joins TRBV7-8 and TRBJ1-1; D perhaps matches TRBD1 (5 bases). This CDR3 comprises 14 residues. CDR1 is SGHVS, CDR2 FQNEAQ, per germline. Trimming took off 7 bases at V and 3 bases at J, with 15 bases between the two ends. The CDR3 loop reads CASTNPGGHTEAFF. The CDR3 DNA follows: TGTGCCAGCACAAACCCGGGGGGTCACACTGAAGCTTTCTTT.

The V gene is TRBV14, the J gene TRBJ2-1; 11 bases map to TRBD2. V lost 2 bases, J lost 0 bases, and 12 bases stayed unmatched. Germline CDR1 reads SGHDN; CDR2 reads FVKESK. This CDR3 is 20 amino acids long. This CDR3 reads CASSQKLGLAGLSSYNEQFF. DNA for the CDR3: TGTGCCAGCAGCCAAAAACTTGGACTAGCGGGCCTGAGCTCCTACAATGAGCAGTTCTTC.

The V gene is TRBV9, the J gene TRBJ1-3; D unclear. The CDR3 is made up of 15 amino acids. Germline V gives CDR1 SGDLS, CDR2 YYNGEE. Trimming removed 0 bases at V and 0 bases at J, with 7 bases between. The CDR3 here is CASSVDAISGNTIYF. CDR3 nucleotide sequence: TGTGCCAGCAGCGTAGATGCTATCTCTGGAAACACCATATATTTT.

This clone was found once. The genes are TRBV9 and TRBJ2-7; 11 bases agree with TRBD2. Germline V CDR1 and CDR2: SGDLS, YYNGEE. With 4 bases clipped from V and 2 bases from J, the junction kept 5 bases outside the gene matches. CDR3 size: 15 residues. Written as DNA, the CDR3 is TGTGCCAGCAGCTTCCGACTAGCGGGAACCTACGAGCAGTACTTC. Amino acid sequence: CASSFRLAGTYEQYF.

This clone has only one observation. The CDR3 region has the DNA TGTGCCAGCAGCTTCTACGGCCGACAGGGGAATGGCTACACCTTC. Protein product: CASSFYGRQGNGYTF. The chain recombines TRBV5-6 with TRBJ1-2, with 8 bases that match TRBD1. Germline values: CDR1 SGHDT, CDR2 YYEEEE. The junction had 9 bases not matched to a gene; V was cut back by 2 bases and J by 6 bases. This CDR3 region has 15 residues.

This chain links TRBV5-5 with TRBJ1-4; a weak D match, TRBD1 (6 bases). Germline V gene data show CDR1 as SGHKS and CDR2 as YYEKEE (reference sequence). V dropped 9 bases and J dropped 5 bases, with 17 bases sitting between them. This CDR3 region has 14 residues. The CDR3, as DNA: TGTGCCACCTCAAGGACAGCACAAAATGAAAAACTGTTTTTT. Protein sequence: CATSRTAQNEKLFF. Using reference TRBV5-5 and TRBJ1-4 for the parts outside the CDR3, the full variable domain is DAGVTQSPTHLIKTRGQQVTLRCSPISGHKSVSWYQQVLGQGPQFIFQYYEKEERGRGNFPDRFSARQFPNYSSELNVNALLLGDSALYLCATSRTAQNEKLFFGSGTQLSVL.

This clone was detected once. The chain joins TRBV5-1 to TRBJ2-7; 9 bases are shared with TRBD1. This CDR3 is built from 14 residues. Trimming cost V 5 bases and J 5 bases; bases outside gene matches: 8. Germline loops: CDR1 SGHRS, CDR2 YFSETQ. The CDR3 is CASSVGQGLHEQYF. The CDR3 nucleotides read TGCGCCAGCAGTGTGGGACAGGGCTTACACGAGCAGTACTTC.

CDR3 bases: TGTGCCTGGAGTGTCAGTGCGGGAGGCGCAGATACGCAGTATTTT. It yields the protein CAWSVSAGGADTQYF. V gene TRBV30 combines with J gene TRBJ2-3, with TRBD2 matching over 8 bases. Looked up from germline, CDR1 is GTSNPN and CDR2 is SVGIG (reference sequence). The CDR3 has 15 residues. Trimming removed 0 bases from V and 4 bases from J; junction bases left unmatched: 6.

The chain has TRBV11-2 and TRBJ2-1; D perhaps matches TRBD2 (6 bases). The CDR3 has 16 residues. Per germline, CDR1 SGHAT and CDR2 FQNNGV. Deletions cut 5 bases from V and 6 bases from J, with 20 bases between. The CDR3 DNA sequence: TGTGCCAGCAGCACAAACCCCGGGAGTTCGAGCAATGAGCAGTTCTTC. This encodes CASSTNPGSSSNEQFF.

The V gene is TRBV4-1, the J gene TRBJ2-3; TRBD1 agrees at 7 bases. Germline CDR1 is MGHRA and CDR2 is YSYEKL. Trimming at V came to 5 bases and at J to 4 bases, leaving 15 bases not matched to a gene. The CDR3 is 17 amino acids. This chain's CDR3 is CASSDNSGGAQSDTQYF. DNA for the CDR3: TGCGCCAGCAGCGACAACTCAGGGGGAGCTCAGTCAGATACGCAGTATTTT.